This entry concerns a single T cell receptor beta chain. Its antigen target is currently unknown. Base quality data are lacking; no much larger clone is found one base away. In total, more than 500 healthy bone marrow donors made up the cohort. All cohort members were sampled while nominally healthy, although unrecorded immune exposures were likely present. The donor tested CMV seropositive and was one of the 289 seropositive cohort members. Every donor gave a peripheral blood sample, and the peripheral blood mononuclear cells from that sample were used for TCR beta sequencing. Genomic DNA extraction from the blood cell samples was performed with the Qiagen DNeasy Blood Extraction Kit. The library was made by the immunoSEQ multiplex PCR assay. For the multiplex PCR, a mixture combining 60 forward primers for TCR Vbeta segments and 13 reverse primers for TCR Jbeta segments was used. The CDR3 region of rearranged TCR beta genes was amplified from genomic DNA with a multiplex PCR assay. Amplified TCR beta libraries were sequenced as 87-base-pair reads on the Illumina HiSeq System. The original pipeline was this. In a later analysis, tens of millions of unique TCR beta chains were counted across the 500 to 850 repertoires, and about 10 million of these chains were shared by at least two donors. Raw reads were error-corrected and collapsed into unique sequences with a nearest-neighbor algorithm that merged closely related sequences to remove PCR and sequencing errors. CDR3 sequences were aligned to IMGT reference sequences to assign V, D and J gene segments. For a sequence to be retained, at least a six-nucleotide match to both a V gene segment and a J gene segment was required. A rearrangement counted as productive if the CDR3 had no stop codons and remained in frame with V and J, and every other rearrangement counted as non-productive. Following IMGT convention, CDR3 was defined as the stretch from the second conserved V-encoded cysteine to the conserved J-encoded phenylalanine. The earlier analysis of 500 to 750 of the donors excluded any sequence lacking an unambiguous match to a single V gene segment. In an earlier analysis of several hundred of the donors, V segments were called functional above 56.7% productive rearrangements and were called segregating when the between-donor standard deviation exceeded 5%. A statistical classification framework was built to diagnose cytomegalovirus status from the catalog of TCR beta chain sequences. In a later analysis, V and J genes were assigned by comparing TCR nucleotide sequences against IMGT/GENE-DB human TR gene sequences. A later analysis assigned CDR3 sequences and most-parsimonious VDJ recombination scenarios with the TCRdist pipeline. In a later analysis, each TCR beta chain was defined by its CDR3 amino acid sequence together with its V-gene family, and reads lacking a unique V-gene family were excluded. To address suspected cross-contamination and a sequencing artifact, a later analysis removed approximately 590 highly shared, low-generation-probability nucleotide sequences. For each public chain, a later analysis derived a clonal expansion index from normalized ranks of inferred template counts within each repertoire. In a later analysis, generation probabilities were computed using a VDJ recombination model fitted to out-of-frame rearrangements, and the results were checked against IGoR. In a later analysis, hypergeometric tests were used to score TCR-TCR, TCR-HLA and TCR-CMV co-occurrence, with a repertoire-size bias correction applied to TCR pairs. To estimate false discovery rates, a later analysis permuted the HLA or CMV assignments 20 times. In a later analysis, co-occurring TCRs were grouped with DBSCAN, and TCRdist sequence similarity was added when clustering was performed within HLA-allele-positive subsets. For co-occurrence clustering, repertoires with fewer than 30,000 or more than 120,000 public chains were excluded, along with four or five repertoires with anomalous nucleotide sharing. TCRdb took over this immuneACCESS table, retaining in-frame rearrangements with V and J assigned. Such tables are incomplete; in checked studies, under half of the missing clones stem from an unresolved V gene, and the remainder is unexplained. For V, J and clone size, that table is used; D and trimming come from the DNA. The table for this sample lists over 100,000 clones; around 70% of them were counted only once. The ten largest make up approximately 4.4% of the sample.

The source of the sample is a study of cytomegalovirus exposure and HLA in healthy donors (dated by TCRdb to about 2017). With regard to the full study: According to an earlier analysis of 450 to 650 of the donors, some 180 million T cells yielded roughly 110 million unique TCR beta sequences and about 280 Gb of sequence data. An early release that covered about 640 HLA-typed donors contained around 330 gigabases of sequencing data and about 84 million unique TCR sequences. The genetic ancestry cluster associated with self-reported Caucasian donors included roughly four fifths of the roughly 390 genotyped donors. The study aimed to test whether signatures of past pathogen exposure could be identified by cataloging public T cell receptors. The study profiled the T cell repertoires of fewer than 850 subjects by immunosequencing and related them to cytomegalovirus serostatus. In addition to the first cohort of around 670 subjects, a separate validation cohort of 100 to 150 different subjects was used. To predict cytomegalovirus infection status, the study combined high-throughput TCR immunosequencing, statistical association of individual TCRs with disease status, and machine learning. In a later analysis, previously published TCR beta repertoires from 600 to 850 donors were re-analyzed and high-resolution HLA genotyping was added so that TCR occurrence patterns could be studied. Rather than using new phenotypic data, the later analysis identified candidate immune exposures from TCR beta sequences and from how often those sequences occurred across donors. To decide whether each TCR beta V gene segment behaved as functional or pseudogenic, an earlier analysis of approximately 620 of the donors relied on high-throughput TCR beta sequencing. Donor age, sex, ethnicity and CMV serostatus were collected together with the repertoire data. Genome-wide SNP genotypes for about three fifths of the 666 donors were used in a later genetic analysis, which treated that subset as a discovery cohort. All discovery cohort repertoires had been generated on a single sequencing platform. HLA typing included class I and class II loci at four-digit resolution. The number of typed donors differed by locus: about 620-640 for A, B, C, DRB1 and DQB1; approximately 530 for DQA1; around 580 for DPA1; and some 470 for DPB1. Four to six DR-DQ haplotypes were handled as single units for association and clustering, since linkage in the cohort was strong. On average, around 240,000 unique TCR beta nucleotide sequences were sequenced per donor among 398 genotyped donors of the cohort, with roughly a sixth of those sequences being non-productive.

Summary of the overall study and its limitations: A total of 150 to 200 TCR beta chains were listed by the study as associated with cytomegalovirus. HLA typing was unavailable for some donors at each locus, so association tests used only the typed subset. A later analysis found that HLA-associated TCR beta chains were more clonally expanded and had lower generation probabilities than equally common non-associated chains. In a later analysis, several top co-occurrence clusters were reported to appear linked to parvovirus B19, influenza, CMV and Epstein-Barr virus. For the cohort, immune exposure information was limited to CMV serostatus. The earlier analysis of almost 600 of the donors excluded over 15 rarely observed V segments, including chromosome 9 orphons, because counts were too low. Three of the identified cytomegalovirus-associated TCR beta chains were confirmed in vitro to be specific for cytomegalovirus antigens. The authors suggested that the approach could potentially be extended to other disease states and immunological phenotypes. When HLA alleles, especially DR and DQ, strongly co-occurred, attributing TCR associations to individual alleles was difficult. The cohort was sequenced for TCR beta chains only, and without alpha or paired-chain data the features that could be detected were limited. In a later analysis, over 15,000 TCR beta sequences were associated with specific HLA alleles at a false discovery rate of 0.05. In an earlier analysis of around 600 of the donors, most TCR beta V segments appeared in productive rearrangements about 87% or about 30% of the time, broadly matching IMGT annotations. Correlated functional status among segregating V segments might be attributable to linkage disequilibrium, but an unknown experimental factor could not be ruled out. According to a later analysis, most CMV-associated TCR beta chains appeared to be HLA-restricted, and the HLA associations seemed to be driven largely by CMV exposure. The classifier was reported to diagnose cytomegalovirus status with high specificity and sensitivity in both the original cohort and the validation cohort. An association between a missense DCLRE1C variant and V-gene and J-gene trimming of TCR beta chains was found in a later genetic analysis and replicated in an independent cohort. While some public TCRs were present in many individuals, most TCR sequences turned up only very rarely across donors. A cluster of highly shared sequence variants was judged likely to be a technical artifact of the sequencing pipeline. Sequencing depth was assumed to be roughly uniform across donors in the presence/absence analyses, though that assumption may not hold. A further reported finding was that TCR beta sequences accurately predicted the HLA-A and HLA-B alleles for most subjects in the first cohort. In a later genetic analysis, fewer N-insertions in productive TCRs were reported among donors in an Asian-associated ancestry cluster than the roughly 640-donor mean. In a later analysis, the rate of TCR association differed among HLA loci, with DRB1 alleles having the most associated TCRs and HLA-C alleles having the fewest.

Sequencing used PBMCs. The sequence was collected from a man aged 25-40 years in good health and CMV-seropositive.

The nucleotide sequence is given as TGTGCCAGCAGCGTAGGAGTGGGGGGAACCTACGAGCAGTACTTC. Its translation is CASSVGVGGTYEQYF. The chain joins TRBV9 to TRBJ2-7; TRBD2 could be the D gene, as 6 bases match. The CDR3 spans 15 residues, from the cysteine through the phenylalanine. CDR3 DNA only is kept here, 45 bases in frame from base 1. V and J lose 0 bases and 2 bases, and a span of 12 bases separates them. CDR1 is given as SGDLS and CDR2 as YYNGEE, both from the germline V gene. Reference TRBV9 and TRBJ2-7 proteins supply the regions before and after the CDR3; the full variable domain is: DSGVTQTPKHLITATGQRVTLRCSPRSGDLSVYWYQQSLDQGLQFLIQYYNGEERAKGNILERFSAQQFPDLHSELNLSSLELGDSALYFCASSVGVGGTYEQYFGPGTRLTVT.